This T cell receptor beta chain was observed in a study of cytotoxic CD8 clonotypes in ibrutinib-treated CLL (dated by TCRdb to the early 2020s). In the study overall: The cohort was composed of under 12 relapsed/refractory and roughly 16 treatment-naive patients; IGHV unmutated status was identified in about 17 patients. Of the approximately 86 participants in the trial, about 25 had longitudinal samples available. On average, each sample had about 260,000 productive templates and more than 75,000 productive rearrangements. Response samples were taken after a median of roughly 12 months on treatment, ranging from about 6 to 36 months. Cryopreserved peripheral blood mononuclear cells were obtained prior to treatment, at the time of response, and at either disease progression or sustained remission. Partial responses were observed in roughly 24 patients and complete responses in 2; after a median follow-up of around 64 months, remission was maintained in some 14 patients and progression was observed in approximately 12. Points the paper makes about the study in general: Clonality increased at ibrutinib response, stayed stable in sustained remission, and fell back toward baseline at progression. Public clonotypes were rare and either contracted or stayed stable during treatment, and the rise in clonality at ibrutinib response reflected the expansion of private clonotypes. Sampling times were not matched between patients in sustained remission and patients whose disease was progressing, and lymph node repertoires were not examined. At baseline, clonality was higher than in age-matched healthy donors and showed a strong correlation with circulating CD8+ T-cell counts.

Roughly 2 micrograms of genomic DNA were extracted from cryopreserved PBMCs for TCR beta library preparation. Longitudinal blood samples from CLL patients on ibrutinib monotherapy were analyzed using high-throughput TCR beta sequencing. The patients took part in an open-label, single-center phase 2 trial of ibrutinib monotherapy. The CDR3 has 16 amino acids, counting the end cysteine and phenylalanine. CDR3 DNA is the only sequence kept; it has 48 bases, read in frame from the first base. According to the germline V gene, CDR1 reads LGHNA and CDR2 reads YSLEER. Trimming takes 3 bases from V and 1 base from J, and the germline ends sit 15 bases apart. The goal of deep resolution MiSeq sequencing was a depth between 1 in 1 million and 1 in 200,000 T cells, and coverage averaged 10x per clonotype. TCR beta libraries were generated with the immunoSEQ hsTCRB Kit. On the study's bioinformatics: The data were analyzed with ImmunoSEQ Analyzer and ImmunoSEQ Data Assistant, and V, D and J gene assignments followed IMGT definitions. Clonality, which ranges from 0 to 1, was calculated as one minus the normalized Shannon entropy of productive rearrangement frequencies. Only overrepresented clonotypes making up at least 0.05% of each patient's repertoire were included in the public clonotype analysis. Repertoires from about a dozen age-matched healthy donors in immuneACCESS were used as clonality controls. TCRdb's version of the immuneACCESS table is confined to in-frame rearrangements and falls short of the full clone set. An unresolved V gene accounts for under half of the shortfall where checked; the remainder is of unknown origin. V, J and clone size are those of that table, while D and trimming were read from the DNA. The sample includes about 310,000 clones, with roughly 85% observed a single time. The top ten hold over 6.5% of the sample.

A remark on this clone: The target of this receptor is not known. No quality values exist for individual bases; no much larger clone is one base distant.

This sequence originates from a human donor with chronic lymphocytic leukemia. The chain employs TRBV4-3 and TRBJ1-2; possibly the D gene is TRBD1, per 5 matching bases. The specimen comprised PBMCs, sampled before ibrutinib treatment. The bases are TGCGCCAGCAGCCAGGTGGGCAGGGAGCATAACTATGGCTACACCTTC. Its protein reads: CASSQVGREHNYGYTF.